The 2 T cell receptor beta chains below were found in one sample sequenced in a study of shared clonotypes between healthy human individuals. Positive CCR7 selection of CD45RO-negative cells yielded the naive CD8 cells, and terminally differentiated effector memory CD45RA+ cells were excluded. Libraries were prepared by immunoSEQ multiplex PCR; TCRdb keeps only in-frame clonotypes and omits some of them. The sample records under 2,000,000 clones, approximately 94% being singletons. The specimen sequenced was naive CD8+ T cells sorted from blood. The source is a man between 18 and 35 years old in good health.

The V gene is TRBV28, the J gene TRBJ2-7; D possibly matches TRBD1 or TRBD2 (5 bases each). CDR1 and CDR2 (germline): MDHEN, SYDVKM. Trimming took off 3 bases at V and 3 bases at J, with 15 bases between the two ends. The CDR3 extends over 15 amino acids. DNA for the CDR3: TGTGCCAGCAGTTTGGTGGGGGTCACGAACTACGAGCAGTACTTC. It yields the protein CASSLVGVTNYEQYF.

The CDR3 DNA reads TGTGCCAGCAGCGCCGAGAGTCCGACTGAAGCTTTCTTT. This gives the protein CASSAESPTEAFF. The chain carries TRBV9 and TRBJ1-1; the D is unclear. This CDR3 contains 13 residues. Trimming took 3 bases from V and 5 from J, leaving 11 bases between them. Germline V gene data show CDR1 as SGDLS and CDR2 as YYNGEE.